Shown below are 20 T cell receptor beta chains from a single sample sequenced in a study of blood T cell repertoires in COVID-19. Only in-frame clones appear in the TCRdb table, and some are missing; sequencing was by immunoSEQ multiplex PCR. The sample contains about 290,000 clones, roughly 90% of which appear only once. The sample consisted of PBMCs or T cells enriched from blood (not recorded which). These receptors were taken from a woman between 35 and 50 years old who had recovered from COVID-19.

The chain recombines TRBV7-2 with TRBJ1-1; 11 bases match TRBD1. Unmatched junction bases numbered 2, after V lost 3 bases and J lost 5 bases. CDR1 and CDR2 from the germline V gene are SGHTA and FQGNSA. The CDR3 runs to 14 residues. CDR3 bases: TGTGCCAGCAGCTTCGGACAGGGGGCAACTGAAGCTTTCTTT. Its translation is CASSFGQGATEAFF.

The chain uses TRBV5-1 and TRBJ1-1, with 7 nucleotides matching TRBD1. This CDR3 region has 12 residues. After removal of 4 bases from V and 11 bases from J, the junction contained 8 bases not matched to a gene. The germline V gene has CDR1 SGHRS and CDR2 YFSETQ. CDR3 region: CASSELQGVAFF. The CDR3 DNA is TGCGCCAGCAGCGAACTTCAGGGGGTTGCTTTCTTT.

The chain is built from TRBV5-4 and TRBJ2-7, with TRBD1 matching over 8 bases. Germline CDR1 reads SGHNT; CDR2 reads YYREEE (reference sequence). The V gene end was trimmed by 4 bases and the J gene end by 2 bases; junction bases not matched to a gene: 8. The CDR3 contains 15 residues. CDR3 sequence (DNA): TGTGCCAGCAGCCGCCCGGGACAGGATCCCTACGAGCAGTACTTC. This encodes CASSRPGQDPYEQYF. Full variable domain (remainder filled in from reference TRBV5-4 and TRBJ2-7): ETGVTQSPTHLIKTRGQQVTLRCSSQSGHNTVSWYQQALGQGPQFIFQYYREEENGRGNFPPRFSGLQFPNYSSELNVNALELDDSALYLCASSRPGQDPYEQYFGPGTRLTVT.

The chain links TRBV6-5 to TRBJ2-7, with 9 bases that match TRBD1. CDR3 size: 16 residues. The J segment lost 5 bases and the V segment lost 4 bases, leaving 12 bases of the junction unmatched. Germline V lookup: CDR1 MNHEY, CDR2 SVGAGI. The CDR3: CASSLPTGQGEDEQYF. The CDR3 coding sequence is TGTGCCAGCAGTTTACCGACGGGACAGGGCGAAGACGAGCAGTACTTC.

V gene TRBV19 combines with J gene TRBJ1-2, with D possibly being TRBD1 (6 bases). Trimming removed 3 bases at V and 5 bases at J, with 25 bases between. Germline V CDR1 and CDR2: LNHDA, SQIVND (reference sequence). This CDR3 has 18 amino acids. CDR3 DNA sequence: TGTGCCAGTAGTATTCAGCGAAGTGTGCAGGGGAATGGGTATGGCTACACCTTC. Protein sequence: CASSIQRSVQGNGYGYTF.

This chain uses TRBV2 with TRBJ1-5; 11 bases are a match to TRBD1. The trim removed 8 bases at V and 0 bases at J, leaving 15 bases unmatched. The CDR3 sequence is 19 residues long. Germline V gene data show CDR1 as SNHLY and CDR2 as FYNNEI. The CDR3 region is CASGTGGGTVTYSNQPQHF. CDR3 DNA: TGTGCCAGCGGGACAGGGGGAGGTACGGTGACTTATAGCAATCAGCCCCAGCATTTT. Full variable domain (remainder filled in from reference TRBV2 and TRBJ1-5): EPEVTQTPSHQVTQMGQEVILRCVPISNHLYFYWYRQILGQKVEFLVSFYNNEISEKSEIFDDQFSVERPDGSNFTLKIRSTKLEDSAMYFCASGTGGGTVTYSNQPQHFGDGTRLSIL.

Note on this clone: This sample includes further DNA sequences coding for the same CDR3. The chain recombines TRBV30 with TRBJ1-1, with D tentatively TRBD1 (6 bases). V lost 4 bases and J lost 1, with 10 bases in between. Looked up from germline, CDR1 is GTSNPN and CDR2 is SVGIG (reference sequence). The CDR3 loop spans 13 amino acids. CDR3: CAWNRVGNTEAFF. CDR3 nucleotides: TGTGCCTGGAACAGGGTTGGGAACACTGAAGCTTTCTTT. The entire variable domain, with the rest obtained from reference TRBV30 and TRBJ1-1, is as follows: SQTIHQWPATLVQPVGSPLSLECTVEGTSNPNLYWYRQAAGRGLQLLFYSVGIGQISSEVPQNLSASRPQDRQFILSSKKLLLSDSGFYLCAWNRVGNTEAFFGQGTRLTVV.

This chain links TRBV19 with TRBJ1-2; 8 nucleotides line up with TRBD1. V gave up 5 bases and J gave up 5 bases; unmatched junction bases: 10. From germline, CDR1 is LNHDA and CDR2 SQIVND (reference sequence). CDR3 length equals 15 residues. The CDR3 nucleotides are TGTGCCAGTAGTGTGGACAGGGCGGGGAGGTATGGCTACACCTTC. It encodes CASSVDRAGRYGYTF.

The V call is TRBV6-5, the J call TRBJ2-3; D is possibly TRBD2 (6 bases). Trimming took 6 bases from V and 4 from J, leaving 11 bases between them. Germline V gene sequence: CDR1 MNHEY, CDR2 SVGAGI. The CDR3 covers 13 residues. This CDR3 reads CASRRDFADTQYF. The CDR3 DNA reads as TGTGCCAGCAGGCGGGACTTCGCAGATACGCAGTATTTT.

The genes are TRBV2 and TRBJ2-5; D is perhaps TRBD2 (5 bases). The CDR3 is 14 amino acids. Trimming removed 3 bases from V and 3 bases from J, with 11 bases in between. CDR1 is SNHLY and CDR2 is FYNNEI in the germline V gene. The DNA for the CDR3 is TGTGCCAGCAGTGACCAGACCGGGAAAGAGACCCAGTACTTC. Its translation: CASSDQTGKETQYF.

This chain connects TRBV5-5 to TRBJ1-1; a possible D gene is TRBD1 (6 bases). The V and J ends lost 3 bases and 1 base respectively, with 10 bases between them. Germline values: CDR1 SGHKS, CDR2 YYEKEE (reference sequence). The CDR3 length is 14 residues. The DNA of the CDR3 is TGTGCCAGCAGCTCATCACAGGGGAACACTGAAGCTTTCTTT. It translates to CASSSSQGNTEAFF.

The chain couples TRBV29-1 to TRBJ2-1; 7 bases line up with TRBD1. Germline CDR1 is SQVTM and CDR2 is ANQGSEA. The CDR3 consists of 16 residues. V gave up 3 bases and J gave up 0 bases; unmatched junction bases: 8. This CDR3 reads CSVEVGTADSYNEQFF. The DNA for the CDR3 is TGCAGCGTTGAGGTGGGGACAGCCGACTCCTACAATGAGCAGTTCTTC.

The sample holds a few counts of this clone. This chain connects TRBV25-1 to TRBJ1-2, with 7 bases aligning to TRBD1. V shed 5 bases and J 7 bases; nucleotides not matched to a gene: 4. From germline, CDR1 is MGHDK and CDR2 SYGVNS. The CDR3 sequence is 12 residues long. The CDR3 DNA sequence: TGTGCCAGCAGTTCAGGGGGTGGTGGCTACACCTTC. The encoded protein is CASSSGGGGYTF.

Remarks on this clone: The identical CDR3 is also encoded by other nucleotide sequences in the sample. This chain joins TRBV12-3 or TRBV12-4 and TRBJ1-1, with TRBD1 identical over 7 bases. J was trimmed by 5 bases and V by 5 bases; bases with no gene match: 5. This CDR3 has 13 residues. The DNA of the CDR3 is TGTGCCAGCAGTCGACAGGGTGGAACTGAAGCTTTCTTT. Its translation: CASSRQGGTEAFF.

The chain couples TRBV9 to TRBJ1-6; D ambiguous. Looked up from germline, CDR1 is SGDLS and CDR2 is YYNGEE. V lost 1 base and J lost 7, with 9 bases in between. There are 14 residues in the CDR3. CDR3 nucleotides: TGTGCCAGCAGCGTACGGCAGGCCAATTCACCCCTCCACTTT. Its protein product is CASSVRQANSPLHF.

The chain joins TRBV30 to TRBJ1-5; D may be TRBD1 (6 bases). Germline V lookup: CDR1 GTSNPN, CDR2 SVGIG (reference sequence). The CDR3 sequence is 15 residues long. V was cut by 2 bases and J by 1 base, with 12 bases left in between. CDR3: CAWSMGAWSNQPQHF. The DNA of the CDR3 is TGTGCCTGGAGTATGGGGGCTTGGAGCAATCAGCCCCAGCATTTT. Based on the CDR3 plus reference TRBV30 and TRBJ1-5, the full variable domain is SQTIHQWPATLVQPVGSPLSLECTVEGTSNPNLYWYRQAAGRGLQLLFYSVGIGQISSEVPQNLSASRPQDRQFILSSKKLLLSDSGFYLCAWSMGAWSNQPQHFGDGTRLSIL.

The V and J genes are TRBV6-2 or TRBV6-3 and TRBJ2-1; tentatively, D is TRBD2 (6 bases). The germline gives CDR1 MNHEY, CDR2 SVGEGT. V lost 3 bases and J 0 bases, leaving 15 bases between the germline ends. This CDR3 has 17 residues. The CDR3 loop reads CASSYDGRRGSYNEQFF. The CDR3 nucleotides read TGTGCCAGCAGTTATGACGGGAGAAGAGGCTCCTACAATGAGCAGTTCTTC.

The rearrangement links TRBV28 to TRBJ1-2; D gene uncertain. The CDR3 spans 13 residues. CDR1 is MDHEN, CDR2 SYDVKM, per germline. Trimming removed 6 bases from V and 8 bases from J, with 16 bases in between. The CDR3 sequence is CASSRGRLWGYTF. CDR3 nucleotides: TGTGCCAGCAGCCGCGGGAGATTGTGGGGCTACACCTTC.

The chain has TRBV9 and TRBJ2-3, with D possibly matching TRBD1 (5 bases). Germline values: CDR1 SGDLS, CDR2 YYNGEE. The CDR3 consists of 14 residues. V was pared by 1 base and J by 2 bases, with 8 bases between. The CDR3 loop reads CASSVQGPTDTQYF. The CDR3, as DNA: TGTGCCAGCAGCGTACAGGGTCCCACAGATACGCAGTATTTT.

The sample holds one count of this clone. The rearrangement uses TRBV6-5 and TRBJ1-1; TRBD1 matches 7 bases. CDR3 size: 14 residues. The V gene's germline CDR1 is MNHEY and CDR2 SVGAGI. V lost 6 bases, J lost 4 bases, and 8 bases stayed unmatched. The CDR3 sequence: CASSATHRGTEAFF. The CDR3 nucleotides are TGTGCCAGCAGCGCTACTCACAGGGGCACTGAAGCTTTCTTT.